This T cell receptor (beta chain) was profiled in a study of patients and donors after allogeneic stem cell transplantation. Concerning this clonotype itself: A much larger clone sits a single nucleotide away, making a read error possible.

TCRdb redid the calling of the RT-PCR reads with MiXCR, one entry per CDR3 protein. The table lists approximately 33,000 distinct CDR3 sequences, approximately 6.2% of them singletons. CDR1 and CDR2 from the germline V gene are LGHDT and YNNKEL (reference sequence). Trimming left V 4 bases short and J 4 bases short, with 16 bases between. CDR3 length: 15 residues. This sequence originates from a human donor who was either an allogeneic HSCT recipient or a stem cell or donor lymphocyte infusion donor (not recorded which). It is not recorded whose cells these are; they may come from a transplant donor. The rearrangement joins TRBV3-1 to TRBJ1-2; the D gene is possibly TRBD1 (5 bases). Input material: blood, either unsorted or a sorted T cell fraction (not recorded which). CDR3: CASSPGDGDLYGYTF. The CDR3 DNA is TGTGCCAGCAGCCCCGGGGACGGGGACCTCTATGGCTACACCTTC.